One and the same sample provided the 20 T cell receptor beta chains below, sequenced in a study of blood T cell repertoires in COVID-19. Here immunoSEQ multiplex PCR was the method, and the copy in TCRdb shows in-frame clones only, minus some. The sample records about 100,000 clones, about 91% being singletons. Material: peripheral blood. The receptors shown here come from a young man with acute or convalescent COVID-19.

CDR3 sequence (DNA): TGTGCCAGCAGGTGGCAGGGGGCGGGTTATGGCTACACCTTC. Protein product: CASRWQGAGYGYTF. The chain uses TRBV6-5 and TRBJ1-2; 8 nucleotides line up with TRBD1. V was pared by 6 bases and J by 5 bases, with 8 bases of the junction left unmatched. Germline-derived CDR1 and CDR2 are MNHEY and SVGAGI. This CDR3 comprises 14 residues.

The chain carries TRBV29-1 and TRBJ1-2; D possibly corresponds to TRBD1 (5 bases). With 3 bases removed from V and 8 bases from J, the gap between germline ends came to 13 bases. CDR1 and CDR2 (germline): SQVTM, ANQGSEA. There are 12 residues in the CDR3. The CDR3 protein is CSVDVSGQGYTF. CDR3 DNA: TGCAGCGTTGACGTGTCAGGGCAGGGCTACACCTTC.

V and J are TRBV7-9 and TRBJ1-2; D is unresolved. In germline, CDR1 is SEHNR, CDR2 FQNEAQ (reference sequence). V was trimmed by 0 bases and J by 5 bases, leaving 4 bases between them. The length of the CDR3 is 12 residues. The DNA of the CDR3 is TGTGCCAGCAGCTTAGCTCAATATGGCTACACCTTC. Protein product: CASSLAQYGYTF.

This chain uses TRBV4-1 with TRBJ1-5, with D perhaps matching TRBD1 (6 bases). CDR3 length: 15 residues. Deletions cut 1 base from V and 4 bases from J, with 11 bases between. CDR1 and CDR2 (germline): MGHRA, YSYEKL. Here the CDR3 DNA reads TGCGCCAGCAGCCAAGTGAGGGACACGAATCAGCCCCAGCATTTT. It is translated as CASSQVRDTNQPQHF.

The gene calls are TRBV5-1 and TRBJ1-1; D not resolved. V was trimmed by 0 bases and J by 1 base, leaving 13 bases between them. Germline V gene sequence: CDR1 SGHRS, CDR2 YFSETQ. This CDR3 comprises 16 residues. The CDR3 sequence: CASSLAPETGNTEAFF. For the CDR3, the DNA is TGCGCCAGCAGCTTGGCCCCCGAGACGGGGAACACTGAAGCTTTCTTT.

The V gene is TRBV19, the J gene TRBJ2-1, with D maybe TRBD2 (5 bases). Germline V gene sequence: CDR1 LNHDA, CDR2 SQIVND (reference sequence). Between the trimmed V and J ends, which lost 3 bases and 2 bases, there was a span of 17 bases. The CDR3 contains 17 residues. CDR3 loop: CASSIFRSADAYNEQFF. CDR3 nucleotide sequence: TGTGCCAGTAGTATTTTCCGCTCAGCGGACGCCTACAATGAGCAGTTCTTC.

This clone showed up just once. The chain joins TRBV19 to TRBJ2-3; 8 bases align to TRBD1. Germline CDR1 and CDR2: LNHDA and SQIVND (reference sequence). There are 17 residues in the CDR3. V lost 4 bases, J lost 2 bases, and 11 bases stayed unmatched. This CDR3 reads CASSKRTGSGHTDTQYF. CDR3 nucleotide sequence: TGTGCCAGTAGTAAGAGGACAGGGTCGGGGCACACAGATACGCAGTATTTT.

This rearrangement joins TRBV5-1 to TRBJ2-3, with TRBD2 identical over 9 bases. The CDR3 runs 14 residues. Germline V gives CDR1 SGHRS, CDR2 YFSETQ. With 5 bases clipped from V and 2 bases from J, the junction kept 3 bases outside the gene matches. CDR3 bases: TGCGCCAGCAGACTAGCGGGCCTCACAGATACGCAGTATTTT. It translates to CASRLAGLTDTQYF.

J is TRBJ2-7 and V is TRBV6-5; 8 nucleotides agree with TRBD1. Unmatched junction bases numbered 3, after V lost 8 bases and J lost 3 bases. CDR1 and CDR2 from the germline V gene are MNHEY and SVGAGI. The length of the CDR3 is 12 residues. For the CDR3, the DNA is TGTGCCAGCCGGGACAGGTACTACGAGCAGTACTTC. Its protein is CASRDRYYEQYF.

The chain uses TRBV29-1 and TRBJ1-1; D is ambiguous. The V end was cut by 4 bases, the J end by 4 bases, with 10 bases between. CDR3 length equals 12 residues. Germline values: CDR1 SQVTM, CDR2 ANQGSEA. In DNA, the CDR3 is TGCAGCGTTGTACCCGGGGTCACTGAAGCTTTCTTT. Translated: CSVVPGVTEAFF. The full variable domain, with the rest looked up from reference TRBV29-1 and TRBJ1-1, is SAVISQKPSRDICQRGTSLTIQCQVDSQVTMMFWYRQQPGQSLTLIATANQGSEATYESGFVIDKFPISRPNLTFSTLTVSNMSPEDSSIYLCSVVPGVTEAFFGQGTRLTVV.

V is TRBV2 and J is TRBJ2-3; the D gene is possibly TRBD2 (5 bases). Germline-derived CDR1 and CDR2 are SNHLY and FYNNEI. Trimming left V 3 bases short and J 3 bases short, with 13 bases between. CDR3 length: 15 amino acids. The CDR3 is CASSDIGSWTDTQYF. The DNA of the CDR3 is TGTGCCAGCAGTGACATAGGGAGTTGGACAGATACGCAGTATTTT.

The chain links TRBV3-1 (or the pseudogene TRBV3-2) to TRBJ1-2; D remains unclear. Germline values: CDR1 LGHDT, CDR2 YNNKEL (reference sequence). CDR3 length: 13 residues. V lost 5 bases, J lost 8 bases, and 15 bases lay in between. The CDR3 region is CASSNTRRHGYTF. The CDR3 bases are TGTGCCAGCAGCAACACTCGCAGACACGGCTACACCTTC.

The rearrangement uses TRBV4-1 and TRBJ1-1; D might be TRBD1 (6 bases). V lost 0 bases, J lost 5 bases, and 10 bases lay in between. Germline-derived CDR1 and CDR2 are MGHRA and YSYEKL. The CDR3 has 14 amino acids. CDR3 in DNA: TGCGCCAGCAGCCAAGAGGCAGGGGAGACTGAAGCTTTCTTT. It specifies CASSQEAGETEAFF.

The chain uses TRBV30 and TRBJ2-7; 8 bases are a match to TRBD1. This CDR3 spans 14 amino acids. Losses at the gene ends were 5 bases for V and 0 bases for J; bases not matched to a gene: 6. The V gene's germline CDR1 is GTSNPN and CDR2 SVGIG (reference sequence). Here the CDR3 reads CAWATGGSSYEQYF. As DNA, the CDR3 is TGTGCCTGGGCTACAGGGGGGAGCTCCTACGAGCAGTACTTC.

This clone was detected once. The V call is TRBV6-5, the J call TRBJ1-6; D perhaps matches TRBD1 (5 bases). Germline V gene data show CDR1 as MNHEY and CDR2 as SVGAGI. The germline V and J ends were trimmed by 0 bases and 8 bases, with 8 bases remaining between them. The CDR3 length is 14 residues. This CDR3 reads CASSYSRQYSPLHF. The CDR3 DNA sequence: TGTGCCAGCAGTTACTCGAGACAGTATTCACCCCTCCACTTT.

The CDR3 here is CASRPYSRRGNQPQHF. In DNA form, the CDR3 reads TGTGCCAGCAGGCCTTACAGTCGACGGGGGAATCAGCCCCAGCATTTT. The rearrangement joins TRBV27 to TRBJ1-5; D perhaps matches TRBD1 (5 bases). Germline V gene lookup returns CDR1 MNHEY and CDR2 SMNVEV (reference sequence). The CDR3 has 16 amino acids. Trimming removed 6 bases from V and 4 bases from J, with 19 bases in between.

J is TRBJ2-3 and V is TRBV24-1; TRBD2 might be the D (7 bases). Trimming took off 8 bases at V and 6 bases at J, with 17 bases between the two ends. CDR1 and CDR2 from the germline V gene are KGHDR and SFDVKD. This CDR3 comprises 14 residues. This chain's CDR3 is CATTAGEGDDTQYF. DNA of the CDR3: TGTGCCACCACCGCGGGGGAGGGGGATGATACGCAGTATTTT.

The chain recombines TRBV11-2 with TRBJ2-1; 7 positions agree with TRBD2. This CDR3 has 15 residues. Trimming at V came to 5 bases and at J to 3 bases, leaving 7 bases not matched to a gene. Looked up from germline, CDR1 is SGHAT and CDR2 is FQNNGV. The CDR3 spells CASSQSGAVYNEQFF. The CDR3 DNA follows: TGTGCCAGCAGCCAGAGCGGGGCTGTCTACAATGAGCAGTTCTTC.

The chain couples TRBV19 to TRBJ1-6, with no clear D. The CDR3 covers 14 residues. V was clipped by 7 bases and J by 8 bases, with 15 bases between them. Germline V gene sequence: CDR1 LNHDA, CDR2 SQIVND (reference sequence). CDR3 loop: CASNVGPIDSPLHF. DNA of the CDR3: TGTGCCAGTAATGTGGGCCCAATCGATTCACCCCTCCACTTT. Using reference TRBV19 and TRBJ1-6 for the parts outside the CDR3, the full variable domain is DGGITQSPKYLFRKEGQNVTLSCEQNLNHDAMYWYRQDPGQGLRLIYYSQIVNDFQKGDIAEGYSVSREKKESFPLTVTSAQKNPTAFYLCASNVGPIDSPLHFGNGTRLTVT.

This chain uses TRBV28 with TRBJ1-1; 8 bases fit TRBD1. The CDR3 is 16 residues long. In germline, CDR1 is MDHEN, CDR2 SYDVKM. V was pared by 4 bases and J by 5 bases, with 12 bases of the junction left unmatched. CDR3 sequence: CASSSGQGAVLTEAFF. The CDR3 coding sequence is TGTGCCAGCAGTTCAGGACAGGGTGCGGTCTTAACTGAAGCTTTCTTT. Full variable domain (outside the CDR3, taken from reference TRBV28 and TRBJ1-1): DVKVTQSSRYLVKRTGEKVFLECVQDMDHENMFWYRQDPGLGLRLIYFSYDVKMKEKGDIPEGYSVSREKKERFSLILESASTNQTSMYLCASSSGQGAVLTEAFFGQGTRLTVV.